The 9 T cell receptor beta chains listed next were all sequenced from one sample in a study of shared clonotypes between healthy human individuals. Only in-frame clones appear in the TCRdb table, and some are missing; sequencing was by immunoSEQ multiplex PCR. Among millions of clones listed, around 95% were seen once. The sequenced sample was naive CD4+ T cells sorted from blood. Subset meaning: CD45RA+ positively selected. Source of these receptors: a man younger than 30 in good health.

CDR3 sequence: CASSQDPHNEQYF. For the CDR3, the DNA is TGCGCCAGCAGCCAAGATCCACATAACGAGCAGTACTTC. This chain links TRBV4-1 with TRBJ2-7; no clear D gene. V was trimmed by 0 bases and J by 5 bases, leaving 8 bases between them. Germline values: CDR1 MGHRA, CDR2 YSYEKL. CDR3 length equals 13 residues.

The rearrangement links TRBV5-5 to TRBJ2-7, with 7 bases matching TRBD2. Unmatched junction bases numbered 11, after V lost 5 bases and J lost 6 bases. From germline, CDR1 is SGHKS and CDR2 YYEKEE (reference sequence). The CDR3 totals 14 residues. CDR3 sequence reads: CASRLPGTTFEQYF. As DNA, the CDR3 is TGTGCCAGCAGGCTCCCCGGGACTACGTTCGAGCAGTACTTC.

About this clone itself: The same CDR3 arises from other DNA sequences in this sample as well. The chain joins TRBV5-1 to TRBJ2-7; D remains ambiguous. V was cut by 0 bases and J by 3 bases, with 7 bases left in between. CDR1 and CDR2 from the germline V gene are SGHRS and YFSETQ. There are 13 residues in the CDR3. The CDR3 loop is CASSLGTLYEQYF. Written as DNA, the CDR3 is TGCGCCAGCAGCTTGGGCACCCTCTACGAGCAGTACTTC.

This clone was picked up one time. Other DNA sequences within the sample encode an identical CDR3. The V call is TRBV27, the J call TRBJ1-6; D is unclear. Trimming took off 0 bases at V and 9 bases at J, with 15 bases between the two ends. This CDR3 contains 16 residues. Germline V CDR1 and CDR2: MNHEY, SMNVEV (reference sequence). CDR3: CASSLSVGGGISPLHF. CDR3 coding DNA: TGTGCCAGCAGTTTATCGGTGGGTGGAGGAATTTCACCCCTCCACTTT.

This chain uses TRBV2 with TRBJ1-6; D is unresolved. The CDR3 is 15 amino acids. Per the germline V gene, CDR1 is SNHLY and CDR2 is FYNNEI. The ends were cut back, 6 bases at V and 0 bases at J, with 9 bases in the middle. The CDR3 loop is CASRPSSSYNSPLHF. The CDR3 DNA is TGTGCCAGCAGACCCTCGAGCTCCTATAATTCACCCCTCCACTTT.

This chain uses TRBV5-6 with TRBJ2-5, with 7 positions matching TRBD2. Per the germline V gene, CDR1 is SGHDT and CDR2 is YYEEEE. The CDR3 totals 15 residues. With 0 bases clipped from V and 5 bases from J, the junction kept 7 bases outside the gene matches. The CDR3 sequence is CASSLEAGLLETQYF. The CDR3 DNA reads TGTGCCAGCAGCTTGGAAGCGGGACTGTTGGAGACCCAGTACTTC.

V and J are TRBV27 and TRBJ1-5; 9 bases line up with TRBD1. The CDR3 is 16 residues long. V gave up 4 bases and J gave up 9 bases; unmatched junction bases: 13. Germline lookup yields CDR1 MNHEY and CDR2 SMNVEV (reference sequence). The CDR3 coding sequence is TGTGCCAGCAGTTCCGTAATCACAGGGGGCGCCGGGCCCCAGCATTTT. Amino acids: CASSSVITGGAGPQHF.

The chain recombines TRBV10-3 with TRBJ2-5; 10 nucleotides line up with TRBD2. V was pared by 4 bases and J by 0 bases, with 14 bases of the junction left unmatched. In germline, CDR1 is ENHRY, CDR2 SYGVKD. The CDR3 covers 19 residues. CDR3 bases: TGTGCCATCAGTGTTCACCGGGGATTTAGCGGGAGGAACCAAGAGACCCAGTACTTC. Protein product: CAISVHRGFSGRNQETQYF.

Turning to this clone: The junction departs from germline at one end; a sequencing error may be responsible. The chain employs TRBV2 and TRBJ2-7; 14 nucleotides match TRBD2. The CDR3 covers 13 residues. From germline, CDR1 is SNHLY and CDR2 FYNNEI. This chain's CDR3 is CASSYELGLAGAF. The DNA for the CDR3 is TGTGCCAGCAGCTATGAACTGGGACTAGCGGGGGCCTTC.